Here is one T cell receptor (beta chain) with its context. Time point given: pretreatment peripheral blood. The data derive from a study of PD-L1 blockade in urothelial cancer. Background on the study: Blood was analyzed 3 weeks (second dose) and 6 weeks after treatment start.

Measured with immunoSEQ multiplex PCR; TCRdb has only the in-frame clones, and not every one. The sample carries 85,000 to 95,000 clones, 90% recorded once. The CDR3 loop spans 15 amino acids. CDR1 and CDR2 (germline): SGHVS, FNYEAQ. The germline V and J ends were trimmed by 5 bases and 0 bases, with 14 bases remaining between them. This chain connects TRBV7-6 to TRBJ2-7, with a tentative D call TRBD1 (6 bases). This TCR was recovered from a man between 60 and 75 years old with urothelial cancer. Sequenced material: PBMCs, taken around atezolizumab (anti-PD-L1) treatment. CDR3 loop: CASSQGPPSSYEQYF. The CDR3 DNA reads as TGTGCCAGCAGCCAGGGGCCCCCCAGCTCCTACGAGCAGTACTTC.